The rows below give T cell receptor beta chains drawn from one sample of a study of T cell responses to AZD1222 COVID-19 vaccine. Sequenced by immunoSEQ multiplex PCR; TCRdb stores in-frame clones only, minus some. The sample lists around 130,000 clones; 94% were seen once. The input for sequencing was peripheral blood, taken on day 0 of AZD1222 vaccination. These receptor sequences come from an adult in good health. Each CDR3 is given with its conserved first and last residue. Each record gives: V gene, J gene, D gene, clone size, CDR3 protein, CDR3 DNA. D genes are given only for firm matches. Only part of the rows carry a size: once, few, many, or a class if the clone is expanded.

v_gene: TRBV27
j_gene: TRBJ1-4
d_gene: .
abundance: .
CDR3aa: CASKRSTGAVLGEKLFF
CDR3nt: TGTGCCAGTAAGCGTTCTACCGGGGCAGTCTTGGGAGAAAAACTGTTTTTT

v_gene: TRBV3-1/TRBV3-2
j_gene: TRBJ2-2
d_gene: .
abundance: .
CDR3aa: CASSPGRSNTGELFF
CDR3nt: TGTGCCAGCAGCCCGGGACGGTCGAACACCGGGGAGCTGTTTTTT

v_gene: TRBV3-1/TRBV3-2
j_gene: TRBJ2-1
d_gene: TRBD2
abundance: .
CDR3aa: CASSLGGRGNEQFF
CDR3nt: TGTGCCAGCAGCCTTGGCGGGAGGGGTAATGAGCAGTTCTTC

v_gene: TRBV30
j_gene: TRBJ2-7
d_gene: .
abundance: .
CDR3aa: CAWNEVDYEQYF
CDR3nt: TGTGCCTGGAATGAGGTAGACTACGAGCAGTACTTC

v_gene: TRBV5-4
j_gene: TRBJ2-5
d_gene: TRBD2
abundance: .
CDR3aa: CASSLDLAVPEETQYF
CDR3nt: TGTGCCAGCAGCTTGGATCTAGCGGTCCCGGAAGAGACCCAGTACTTC

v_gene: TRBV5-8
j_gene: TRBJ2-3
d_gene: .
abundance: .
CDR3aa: CASSLGDTTDTQYF
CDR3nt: TGTGCCAGCAGCTTGGGGGACACCACAGATACGCAGTATTTT

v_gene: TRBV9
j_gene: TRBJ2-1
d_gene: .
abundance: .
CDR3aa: CASSVDRDEQFF
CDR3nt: TGTGCCAGCAGCGTAGACAGGGATGAGCAGTTCTTC

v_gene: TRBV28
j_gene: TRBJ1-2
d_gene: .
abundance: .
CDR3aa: CATGVVGALDGYTF
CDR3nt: TGTGCCACCGGTGTGGTAGGGGCGCTGGATGGCTACACCTTC

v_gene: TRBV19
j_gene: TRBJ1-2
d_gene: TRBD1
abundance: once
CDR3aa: CASTPVVWDRQPTTANYGYTF
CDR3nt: TGTGCCAGTACCCCGGTCGTTTGGGACAGACAGCCTACTACAGCTAACTATGGCTACACCTTC

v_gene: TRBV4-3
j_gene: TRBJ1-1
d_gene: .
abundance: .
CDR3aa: CASSPRGSNTEAFF
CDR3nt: TGCGCCAGCAGCCCCAGGGGCTCGAACACTGAAGCTTTCTTT

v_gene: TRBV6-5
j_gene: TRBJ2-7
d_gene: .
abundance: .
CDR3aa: CASTHRSSYEQYF
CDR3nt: TGTGCCAGCACGCATAGGAGTTCCTACGAGCAGTACTTC

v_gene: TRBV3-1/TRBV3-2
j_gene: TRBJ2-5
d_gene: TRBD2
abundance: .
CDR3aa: CASSQVAGGSQETQYF
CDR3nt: TGTGCCAGCAGCCAAGTAGCGGGAGGGTCCCAGGAGACCCAGTACTTC

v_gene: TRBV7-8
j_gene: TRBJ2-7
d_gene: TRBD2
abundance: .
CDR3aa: CASSFHAGLAGAQYF
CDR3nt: TGTGCCAGCAGCTTCCATGCTGGACTAGCGGGAGCCCAGTACTTC

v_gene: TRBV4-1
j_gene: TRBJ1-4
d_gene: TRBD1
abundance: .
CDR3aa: CASSVDRVAEKLFF
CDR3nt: TGCGCCAGCAGCGTGGACAGGGTTGCTGAAAAACTGTTTTTT

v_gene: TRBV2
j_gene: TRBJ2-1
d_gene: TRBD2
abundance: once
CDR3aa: CASSSTTSGSHNEQFF
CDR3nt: TGTGCCAGCAGTTCTACGACTAGCGGGAGCCACAATGAGCAGTTCTTC

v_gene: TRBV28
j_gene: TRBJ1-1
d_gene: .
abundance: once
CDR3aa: CASSLFTRGRLNTEAFF
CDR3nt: TGTGCCAGCAGTTTATTCACCCGGGGGCGGCTGAACACTGAAGCTTTCTTT

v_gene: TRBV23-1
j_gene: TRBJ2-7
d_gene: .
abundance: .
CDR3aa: CASSQSRRVSIPYEQYF
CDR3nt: TGCGCCAGCAGTCAATCTCGGCGGGTCTCCATCCCCTACGAGCAGTACTTC

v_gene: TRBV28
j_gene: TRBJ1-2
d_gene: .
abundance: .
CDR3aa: CASSSLEGLNYGYTF
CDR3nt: TGTGCCAGCAGTTCCCTCGAGGGACTTAACTATGGCTACACCTTC

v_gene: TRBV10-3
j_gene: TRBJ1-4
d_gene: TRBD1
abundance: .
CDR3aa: CAVGDLTGDEEKLFF
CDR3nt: TGTGCCGTAGGAGACTTGACAGGGGATGAAGAAAAACTGTTTTTT

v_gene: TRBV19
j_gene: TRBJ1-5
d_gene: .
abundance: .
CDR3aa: CASSTFTAMSNQPQHF
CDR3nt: TGTGCCAGTAGTACGTTTACAGCCATGAGCAATCAGCCCCAGCATTTT

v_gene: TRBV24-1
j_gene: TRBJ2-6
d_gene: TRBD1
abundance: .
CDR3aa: CATSDLGTGGNNNVLTF
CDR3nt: TGTGCCACCAGTGACTTGGGGACAGGGGGCAACAACAACGTCCTGACTTTC

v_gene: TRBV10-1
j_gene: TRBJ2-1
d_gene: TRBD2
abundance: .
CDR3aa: CASSDTSARSYNEQFF
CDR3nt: TGCGCCAGCAGCGATACTAGCGCCCGCTCCTACAATGAGCAGTTCTTC

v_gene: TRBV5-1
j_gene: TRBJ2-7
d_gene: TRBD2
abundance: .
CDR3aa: CASRPSGSIYEQYF
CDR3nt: TGCGCCAGCAGGCCTAGCGGGAGCATCTACGAGCAGTACTTC

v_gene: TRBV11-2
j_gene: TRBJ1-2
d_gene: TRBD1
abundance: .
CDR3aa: CASSLDRGGYGYTF
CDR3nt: TGTGCCAGCAGCCTAGACAGGGGAGGATATGGCTACACCTTC

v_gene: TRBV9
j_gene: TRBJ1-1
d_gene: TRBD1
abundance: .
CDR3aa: CASSVGPRQGTTEAFF
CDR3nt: TGTGCCAGCAGCGTAGGTCCGAGACAGGGAACCACTGAAGCTTTCTTT

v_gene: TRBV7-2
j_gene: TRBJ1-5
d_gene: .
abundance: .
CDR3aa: CASSFDAGANQPQHF
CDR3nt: TGTGCCAGCAGCTTTGATGCCGGGGCCAATCAGCCCCAGCATTTT

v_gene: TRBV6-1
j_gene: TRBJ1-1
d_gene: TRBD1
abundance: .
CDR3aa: CASSEWVGQGRVAFF
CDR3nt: TGTGCCAGCAGTGAATGGGTGGGACAGGGCCGCGTGGCTTTCTTT